These T cell receptor beta chains were read from a single sample in a study of cytomegalovirus exposure and HLA in healthy donors. The table came from immunoSEQ multiplex PCR; TCRdb's copy has only in-frame clones and leaves some out. In the table there are 150,000 to 200,000 clones, 70% to 90% of which are singletons. Sequencing used PBMCs. The source is a man aged 18 to 29 in good health and CMV-seropositive. Both conserved end residues are part of each CDR3.

j_call | v_call | cdr3_aa
TRBJ1-1 | TRBV5-1 | CASSLANMVRGRRDTEAFF
TRBJ2-5 | TRBV5-4 | CASSQGGRGAQETQYF
TRBJ2-1 | TRBV7-9 | CASSPRGGAINEQFF
TRBJ2-1 | TRBV7-2 | CASSLAGTGHYNEQFF
TRBJ2-1 | TRBV10-1 | CASPPYRGGEFF
TRBJ2-7 | TRBV27 | CASSLYGRGGYEQYF
. | TRBV2 | CASQRGAYEQYF
TRBJ2-3 | TRBV10-3 | CATRGFTDTQYF
TRBJ2-5 | TRBV2 | CASNRDTQETQYF
TRBJ2-5 | TRBV15 | CATSRVVLAEQYF